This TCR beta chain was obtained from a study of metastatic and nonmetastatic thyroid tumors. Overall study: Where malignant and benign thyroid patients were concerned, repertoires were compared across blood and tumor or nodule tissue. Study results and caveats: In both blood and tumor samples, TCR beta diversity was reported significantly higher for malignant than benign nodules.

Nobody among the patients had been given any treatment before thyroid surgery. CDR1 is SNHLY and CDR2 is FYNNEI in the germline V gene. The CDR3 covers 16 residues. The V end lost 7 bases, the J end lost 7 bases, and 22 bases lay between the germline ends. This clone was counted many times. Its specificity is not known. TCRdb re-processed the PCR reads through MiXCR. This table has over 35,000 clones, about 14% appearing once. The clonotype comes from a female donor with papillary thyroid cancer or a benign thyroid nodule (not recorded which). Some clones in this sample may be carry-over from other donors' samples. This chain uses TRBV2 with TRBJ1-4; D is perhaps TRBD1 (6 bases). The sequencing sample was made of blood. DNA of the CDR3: TGTGCCAGCACCCCCGGGGGGGCACAGGGAGGTGAAAAACTGTTTTTT. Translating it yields CASTPGGAQGGEKLFF.